These 12 T cell receptor beta chains came from one sample sequenced in a study of T cells after somatic rescue of genetic block. Only in-frame clones appear in the TCRdb table, and some are missing; sequencing was by immunoSEQ multiplex PCR. The sample carries 55,000 or so clones, approximately 96% recorded once. The sequenced sample consisted of peripheral blood mononuclear cells (PBMCs). Receptor source: a child under two years old.

The CDR3 DNA is TGTGCCTGGAACCCCGACAGGGGCCGAGAGCAGTACTTC. Translation: CAWNPDRGREQYF. The genes are TRBV30 and TRBJ2-7, with 8 bases fitting TRBD1. Looked up from germline, CDR1 is GTSNPN and CDR2 is SVGIG (reference sequence). V dropped 4 bases and J dropped 7; count of bases not matched to a gene: 9. This CDR3 comprises 13 residues.

The chain uses TRBV29-1 and TRBJ2-3; 10 positions agree with TRBD1. CDR1 is SQVTM, CDR2 ANQGSEA, per germline. V dropped 6 bases and J dropped 5; count of bases not matched to a gene: 14. This CDR3 is 16 amino acids long. CDR3 in amino acids: CSVDTGTGVHGDTQYF. In DNA form, the CDR3 reads TGCAGCGTCGACACCGGGACAGGGGTCCACGGAGATACGCAGTATTTT.

This clone was found once. Other DNA sequences in this specimen translate into the identical CDR3. In DNA form, the CDR3 reads TGTGCCAGCAGCGGGACTAGCGGCACAGATACGCAGTATTTT. This sequence encodes CASSGTSGTDTQYF. This sequence joins TRBV9 and TRBJ2-3; 9 positions match TRBD2. CDR3 length: 14 residues. With V trimmed by 3 bases and J by 1 base, 0 bases remained unmatched. Germline CDR1 is SGDLS and CDR2 is YYNGEE.

This chain uses TRBV5-6 with TRBJ2-5; D call uncertain. Germline CDR1 SGHDT, CDR2 YYEEEE. V lost 4 bases and J lost 0, with 7 bases in between. The length of the CDR3 is 13 residues. CDR3 residues: CASSHVDQETQYF. The CDR3 DNA sequence: TGTGCCAGCAGCCACGTGGACCAAGAGACCCAGTACTTC.

The chain recombines TRBV10-3 with TRBJ1-1, with D possibly TRBD1 on 5 matching bases. CDR3 length: 16 amino acids. Germline V gene data show CDR1 as ENHRY and CDR2 as SYGVKD. V was clipped by 0 bases and J by 6 bases, with 17 bases between them. The CDR3 DNA reads as TGTGCCATCAGTGAGTCGAGAGGTTCCAGGGCGGCTGAAGCTTTCTTT. This gives the protein CAISESRGSRAAEAFF.

The chain links TRBV2 to TRBJ2-2, with 8 bases identical to TRBD2. The CDR3 has 15 amino acids. The V segment lost 2 bases and the J segment 1 base; nucleotides outside the gene matches: 0. CDR1 SNHLY and CDR2 FYNNEI come from the germline V gene. The CDR3 is CASSELAGNTGELFF. CDR3 coding DNA: TGTGCCAGCAGTGAACTAGCGGGGAACACCGGGGAGCTGTTTTTT.

This rearrangement joins TRBV5-1 to TRBJ1-3; weak D call: TRBD1 (6 bases). The germline gives CDR1 SGHRS, CDR2 YFSETQ. The CDR3 is made up of 14 amino acids. The germline V and J ends were trimmed by 4 bases and 2 bases, with 10 bases remaining between them. The CDR3 region is CASSPRTAGNTIYF. CDR3 DNA: TGCGCCAGCAGCCCCCGGACAGCTGGAAACACCATATATTTT.

CDR3 sequence reads: CASSDWDGNTEAFF. The CDR3 nucleotides are TGTGCCAGCAGTGATTGGGACGGGAACACTGAAGCTTTCTTT. The chain recombines TRBV25-1 with TRBJ1-1; possibly TRBD1 for D (5 bases). V lost 3 bases and J 1 base, leaving 9 bases between the germline ends. Germline CDR1 MGHDK, CDR2 SYGVNS. This CDR3 spans 14 amino acids.

The chain links TRBV19 to TRBJ2-1; 7 bases agree with TRBD2. The CDR3 is 15 amino acids. The V segment lost 4 bases and the J segment 8 bases; nucleotides outside the gene matches: 11. CDR1 LNHDA and CDR2 SQIVND come from the germline V gene (reference sequence). The CDR3 spells CASSTGGSTSDEQFF. DNA of the CDR3: TGTGCCAGTAGTACAGGCGGGAGTACTTCGGATGAGCAGTTCTTC.

The chain has TRBV6-1 and TRBJ1-5; D not certain. Trimming removed 0 bases at V and 2 bases at J, with 14 bases between. The CDR3 sequence is 17 residues long. Looked up from germline, CDR1 is MNHNS and CDR2 is SASEGT. The CDR3 sequence: CASSEAFLRTGNQPQHF. The CDR3, as DNA: TGTGCCAGCAGTGAAGCTTTTTTGAGGACGGGCAATCAGCCCCAGCATTTT.

The V call is TRBV14, the J call TRBJ2-7; TRBD1 is a possible D gene (5 bases). Per the germline V gene, CDR1 is SGHDN and CDR2 is FVKESK. Between the trimmed V and J ends, which lost 3 bases and 1 base, there was a span of 7 bases. The CDR3 totals 13 residues. The CDR3, as DNA: TGTGCCAGCAGCCAGCCAGGGTCCTACGAGCAGTACTTC. This sequence encodes CASSQPGSYEQYF.

This clone was detected only once. The chain links TRBV19 to TRBJ1-6; tentatively, D is TRBD1 (5 bases). The V end was cut by 3 bases, the J end by 7 bases, with 10 bases between. In germline, CDR1 is LNHDA, CDR2 SQIVND (reference sequence). The CDR3 is 14 residues long. The CDR3 sequence: CASSIGQGNSPLHF. For the CDR3, the DNA is TGTGCCAGTAGTATCGGGCAGGGAAATTCACCCCTCCACTTT.